This TCR beta chain comes out of a study of T cell repertoires in cytomegalovirus infection. Study details: It was recently identified HLA-C-restricted and well-studied HLA-B-restricted CMV epitopes that the study used.

TCRdb passed the reads through MiXCR, listing each CDR3 protein once. The table includes about 770,000 distinct CDR3 sequences, just under 30% detected once. The CDR3 contains 16 residues. In germline, CDR1 is SGHVT, CDR2 SQSDAQ. Trimming removed 5 bases at V and 5 bases at J, with 20 bases between. Only a few counts were recorded for this clonotype. Antigen specificity is unknown. The receptor comes from a human donor in good health (CMV status not recorded). Some clones in this sample may be carry-over from other donors' samples. V gene TRBV7-4 combines with J gene TRBJ2-3; TRBD1 or TRBD2 may be the D gene (5 bases each). The sequencing here drew on cultured CD8+ T cells from PBMCs, taken from culture after CMV antigen stimulation. The CDR3 region is CASSPPGRGILDTQYF. In DNA, the CDR3 is TGTGCCAGCAGCCCCCCGGGAAGGGGCATCTTAGATACGCAGTATTTT.